This T cell receptor beta chain was documented in a study of T cells after yellow fever vaccination (dated by TCRdb to between 2017 and 2020). About the full investigation: The SMART-Seq v4 Ultra Low Input RNA kit was used to prepare libraries from fractions with low cell numbers. To follow T-cell clones before and after both primary and booster YFV17D yellow fever vaccination, bulk TCR alpha and beta repertoires underwent longitudinal sequencing. Two healthy male donors made up the cohort, one aged 18 to 30 years and the other aged 30 to 40 years. Blood was collected at multiple timepoints before and after primary and secondary immunization, and bulk PBMC replicates and cell subsets were isolated. What the study reported, not specific to this receptor: The secondary T-cell response was weaker than the primary response but faster, peaking on day 5 instead of day 15. The study included only two donors, which limits how far the findings can be generalized. After the booster, most of the clones that had expanded following primary vaccination were detected again (just under 97% of CD4 and around 90% of CD8), which suggests that memory was broadly maintained. Computational filtering was needed because FACS-sorted repertoires could contain abundant contaminating clonotypes from the bulk population. A small fraction of clonotypes showed up in both the CD4 and CD8 compartments, probably as a result of convergent recombination.

This clonotype turned up a few times. Its antigen remains undetermined. Per-base qualities were not stored, and no clone one base away is much larger. The treatment or condition label on this specimen signifies: live attenuated yellow fever vaccine strain. A standard Ficoll-Paque protocol was used to isolate PBMCs from peripheral blood. Dynabeads CD4 and CD8 positive selection kits were used to isolate the CD4 and CD8 T-cell fractions. RNA was extracted with TriZol from bulk PBMCs, CD4 and CD8 fractions, and dextramer-positive and dextramer-negative fractions. TCRdb records Illumina NovaSeq 6000 as the sequencer. TCR cDNA was made using 5'RACE template switching, a step that added a universal primer site and unique molecular identifiers. cDNA synthesis was primed from both the TCR alpha and TCR beta constant segments. Two PCR steps were used to amplify libraries, with sample barcodes and sequencing adapters being added in the second step. Sequencing of libraries was performed on Illumina HiSeq 2500 (2x100 bp) or NovaSeq (2x150 bp). The original methods were these. Demultiplexing of reads and collapsing into UMI consensus sequences were performed with MIGEC, and V(D)J alignment was carried out with MiXCR. Vaccine-responding clonotypes were identified with edgeR using replicate PBMC samples, with FDR below 0.01 and a log2 fold change above 5 up to day 15 being required. CD4 or CD8 identity was assigned to each bulk clonotype according to whether the clonotype was present at higher abundance in the sequenced CD4 repertoire or the sequenced CD8 repertoire. TCRdb handled the public reads itself, with Q25 trimming in fastp and clone calling in MiXCR, and kept productive beta chains. For every CDR3 protein sequence, its rows merge into one entry that carries the most common genes and DNA. The V and J calls, along with clone size, are taken from TCRdb and not from the paper's own processing. The sample contains around 320,000 distinct CDR3 sequences, 8.7% of them found a single time. The ten largest clones add up to around 3.5% of the sample.

CDR1 and CDR2 are read off the germline V gene as LGHNA and YNFKEQ. Compared with germline, V lacks 3 bases and J lacks 7 bases; bases without a gene match: 2. The CDR3 spans 15 residues, from the cysteine through the phenylalanine. Only CDR3 DNA is held: 45 bases, read in frame from base 1. The material sequenced was CD4+ T cells sorted from PBMCs, taken 5 days after the yellow fever booster vaccination. The chain links TRBV4-2 with TRBJ2-1, and 14 junction bases match TRBD2. This receptor was taken from a young man who received the YFV17D yellow fever vaccine. The encoded CDR3 is CASSQTSGGGNEQFF. The base sequence is TGTGCCAGCAGCCAGACTAGCGGGGGGGGGAATGAGCAGTTCTTC.